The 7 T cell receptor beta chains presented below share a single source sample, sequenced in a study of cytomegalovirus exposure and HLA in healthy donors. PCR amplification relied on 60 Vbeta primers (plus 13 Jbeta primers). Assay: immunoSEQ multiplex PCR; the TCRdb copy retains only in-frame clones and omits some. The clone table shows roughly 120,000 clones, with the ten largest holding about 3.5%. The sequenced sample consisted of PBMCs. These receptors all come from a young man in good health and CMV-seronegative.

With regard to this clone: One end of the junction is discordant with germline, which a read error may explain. CDR3 residues: CASTPSLVTTYF. CDR3 DNA sequence: TGTGCCAGCACCCCCTCGTTAGTTACCACATATTTT. The genes are TRBV6-6 and TRBJ1-3, with D hard to call. Germline V gene lookup returns CDR1 MNHNY and CDR2 SVGAGI (reference sequence). This CDR3 region has 12 residues.

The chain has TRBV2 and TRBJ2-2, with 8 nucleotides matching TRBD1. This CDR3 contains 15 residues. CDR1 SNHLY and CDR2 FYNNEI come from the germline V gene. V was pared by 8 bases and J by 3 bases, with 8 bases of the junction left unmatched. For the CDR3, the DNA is TGTGCCAGCGGCCAGGGGGCTGGGTACACCGGGGAGCTGTTTTTT. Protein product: CASGQGAGYTGELFF.

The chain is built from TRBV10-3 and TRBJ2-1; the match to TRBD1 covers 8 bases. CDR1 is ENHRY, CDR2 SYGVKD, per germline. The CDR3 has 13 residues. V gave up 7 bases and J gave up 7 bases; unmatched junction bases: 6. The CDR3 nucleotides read TGTGCCATCACGGACAGGGTAGGAAATGAGCAGTTCTTC. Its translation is CAITDRVGNEQFF.

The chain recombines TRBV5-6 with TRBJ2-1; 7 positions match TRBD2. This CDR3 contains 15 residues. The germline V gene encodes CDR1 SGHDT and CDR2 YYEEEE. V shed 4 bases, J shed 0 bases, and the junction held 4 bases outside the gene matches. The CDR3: CASSPGTNSYNEQFF. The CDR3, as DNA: TGTGCCAGCAGCCCCGGGACTAACTCCTACAATGAGCAGTTCTTC.

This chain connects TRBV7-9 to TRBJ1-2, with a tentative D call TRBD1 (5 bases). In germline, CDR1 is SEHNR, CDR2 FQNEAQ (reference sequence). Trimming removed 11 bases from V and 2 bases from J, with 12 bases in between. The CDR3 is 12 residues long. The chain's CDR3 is CAGGQGNYGYTF. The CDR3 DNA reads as TGTGCCGGAGGGCAGGGAAACTATGGCTACACCTTC.

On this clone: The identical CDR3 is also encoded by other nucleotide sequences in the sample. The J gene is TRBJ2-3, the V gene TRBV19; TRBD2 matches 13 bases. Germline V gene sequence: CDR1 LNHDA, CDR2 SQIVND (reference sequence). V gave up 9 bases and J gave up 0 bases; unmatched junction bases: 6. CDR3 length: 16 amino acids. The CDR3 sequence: CASRSLAGGSTDTQYF. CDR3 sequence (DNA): TGTGCCAGCCGTTCACTAGCGGGGGGGAGCACAGATACGCAGTATTTT.

CDR3 nucleotides: TGTGCCAGCAGCGGACAGGGACACACCGGGGAGCTGTTTTTT. Amino acid sequence: CASSGQGHTGELFF. V usage is TRBV27 and J usage is TRBJ2-2; 8 bases are a match to TRBD1. CDR3 length equals 14 residues. Germline V gene data show CDR1 as MNHEY and CDR2 as SMNVEV (reference sequence). V lost 6 bases and J lost 3; bases outside the gene matches: 3.